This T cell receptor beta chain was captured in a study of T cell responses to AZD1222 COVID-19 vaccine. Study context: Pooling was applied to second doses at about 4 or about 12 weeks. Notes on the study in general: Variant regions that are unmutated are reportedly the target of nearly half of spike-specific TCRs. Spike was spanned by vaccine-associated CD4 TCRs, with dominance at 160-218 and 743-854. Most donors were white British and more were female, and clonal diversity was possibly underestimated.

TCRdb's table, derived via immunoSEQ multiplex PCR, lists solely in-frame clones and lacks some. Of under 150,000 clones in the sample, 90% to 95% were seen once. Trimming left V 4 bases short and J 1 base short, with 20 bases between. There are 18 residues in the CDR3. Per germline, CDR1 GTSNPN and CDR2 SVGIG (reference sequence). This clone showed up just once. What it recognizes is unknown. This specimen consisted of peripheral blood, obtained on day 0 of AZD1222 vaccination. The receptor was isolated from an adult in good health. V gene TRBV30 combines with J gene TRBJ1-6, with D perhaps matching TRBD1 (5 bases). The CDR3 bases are TGTGCCTGGACCACCGAGCAGGGTGGAGGATCCTATAATTCACCCCTCCACTTT. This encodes CAWTTEQGGGSYNSPLHF. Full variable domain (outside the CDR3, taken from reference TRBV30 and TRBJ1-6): SQTIHQWPATLVQPVGSPLSLECTVEGTSNPNLYWYRQAAGRGLQLLFYSVGIGQISSEVPQNLSASRPQDRQFILSSKKLLLSDSGFYLCAWTTEQGGGSYNSPLHFGNGTRLTVT.